A selection of T cell receptor beta chains follows, all from one sample in a study of control samples from healthy donors and cancer patients. The method was immunoSEQ multiplex PCR; TCRdb's version includes in-frame clones alone and lacks a portion of them. Of 230,000 or so clones detected, just under 95% appear once; the ten largest clones hold roughly 1.6%. Sequencing input: blood. The receptor source for this set is a man aged 50 to 59 in good health. Both conserved end residues are part of each CDR3.

TRBV5-1 | CASSLDPDTEAFF
TRBV19 | CASSIGPATNEKLFF
TRBV3-1/TRBV3-2 | CASSSWETQYF
TRBV18 | CASSPGYRDYGYTF
TRBV4-3 | CASSQDIGEQYF
TRBV7-9 | CASTLGEGQYF
TRBV4-3 | CASSRQGTEAFF
TRBV4-3 | CASSQGRGNTEAFF
TRBV5-1 | CASSLEQETQYF
TRBV9 | CASSPRIAGGTGELFF
TRBV6-5 | CASSYSGPPGPEGYTF
TRBV6-1 | CASSEVETVNYGYTF
TRBV5-6 | CASSPGDLLYEQYF
TRBV18 | CASSPVMVSYEQYF
TRBV5-6 | CASSSGQGGITGELFF
TRBV5-1 | CASSWGMGSDRETQYF
TRBV5-1 | CASSPAENYGYTF
TRBV7-3 | CASSLNPPTPWYNEQFF
TRBV4-1 | CAGSQPGGTAGELFF
TRBV7-9 | CASSLAVDQPQHF